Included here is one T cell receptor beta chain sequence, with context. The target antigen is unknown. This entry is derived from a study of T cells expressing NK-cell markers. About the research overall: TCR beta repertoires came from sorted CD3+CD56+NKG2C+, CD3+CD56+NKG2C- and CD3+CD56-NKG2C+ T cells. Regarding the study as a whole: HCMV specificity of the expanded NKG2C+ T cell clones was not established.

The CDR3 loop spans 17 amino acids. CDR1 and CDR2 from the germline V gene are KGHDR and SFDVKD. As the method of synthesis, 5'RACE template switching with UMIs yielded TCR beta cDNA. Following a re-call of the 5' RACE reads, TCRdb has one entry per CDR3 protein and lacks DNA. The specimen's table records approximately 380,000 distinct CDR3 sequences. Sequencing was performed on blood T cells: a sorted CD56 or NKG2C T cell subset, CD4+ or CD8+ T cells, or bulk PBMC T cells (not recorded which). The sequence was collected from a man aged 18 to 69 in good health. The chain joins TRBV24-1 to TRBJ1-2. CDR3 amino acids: CATMNLPLATTNYGYTF.